The source of this T cell receptor (beta chain) is a study of T cells in Graves' hyperthyroidism and ophthalmopathy. Points from the study as a whole: Ophthalmopathy prediction by the model preceded onset by a median about 6.5 months.

Trimming at V came to 0 bases and at J to 7 bases, leaving 11 bases not matched to a gene. The length of the CDR3 is 17 residues. Germline V gene lookup returns CDR1 MNHEY and CDR2 SMNVEV (reference sequence). Drawn at first hyperthyroidism diagnosis, the blood sample preceded any ophthalmopathy symptoms. Points on this clonotype: Its specificity is unknown.

The source material, RNA transcripts, was used to amplify TCR beta CDR3 regions. Using the HTBI primer set, a first-round RT-PCR was run on the TCR CDR3. TCRdb called the multiplex PCR reads again in MiXCR, with one record for every CDR3 protein. The data hold approximately 400,000 distinct CDR3 sequences, with around 14% observed a single time. Input material: blood. The chain recombines TRBV27 with TRBJ2-5, with 10 bases identical to TRBD2. The TCR comes from a woman aged 18-29 years with Graves' hyperthyroidism that later progressed to Graves' ophthalmopathy. CDR3 coding DNA: TGTGCCAGCAGTTTATCTTGGGCTAGCGGGAGAGGGGGGACCCAGTACTTC. Translation: CASSLSWASGRGGTQYF.